The 2 T cell receptor beta chains reported below all come from one sample, sequenced in a study of response to subunit inactivated influenza vaccine. TCRdb recomputed calls from the RT-PCR reads with MiXCR, one row per CDR3 protein. The table lists approximately 700,000 distinct CDR3 sequences, around a sixth of them singletons, with around 10% in the top ten. This sample comprised PBMCs from blood, obtained approximately 12 days after vaccination. Receptors originate from a man aged 45-65 years who received an inactivated influenza vaccine.

This rearrangement joins TRBV7-3 to TRBJ2-3; D perhaps matches TRBD2 (5 bases). The V gene's germline CDR1 is SGHTA and CDR2 FQGTGA. The CDR3 runs to 12 residues. The ends were cut back, 5 bases at V and 5 bases at J, with 8 bases in the middle. DNA of the CDR3: TGTGCCAGCAGCGACACTAGAGATACGCAGTATTTT. Its translation: CASSDTRDTQYF.

This clonotype was observed a handful of times. This rearrangement joins TRBV3-1 to TRBJ2-2; 11 bases are shared with TRBD1. The CDR3 is made up of 15 amino acids. J lost 5 bases, V lost 4 bases, and 3 bases had no gene match. Germline CDR1 LGHDT, CDR2 YNNKEL (reference sequence). The CDR3 loop reads CASSPRDRGTGELFF. CDR3 nucleotide sequence: TGTGCCAGCAGCCCGAGGGACAGGGGGACCGGGGAGCTGTTTTTT.